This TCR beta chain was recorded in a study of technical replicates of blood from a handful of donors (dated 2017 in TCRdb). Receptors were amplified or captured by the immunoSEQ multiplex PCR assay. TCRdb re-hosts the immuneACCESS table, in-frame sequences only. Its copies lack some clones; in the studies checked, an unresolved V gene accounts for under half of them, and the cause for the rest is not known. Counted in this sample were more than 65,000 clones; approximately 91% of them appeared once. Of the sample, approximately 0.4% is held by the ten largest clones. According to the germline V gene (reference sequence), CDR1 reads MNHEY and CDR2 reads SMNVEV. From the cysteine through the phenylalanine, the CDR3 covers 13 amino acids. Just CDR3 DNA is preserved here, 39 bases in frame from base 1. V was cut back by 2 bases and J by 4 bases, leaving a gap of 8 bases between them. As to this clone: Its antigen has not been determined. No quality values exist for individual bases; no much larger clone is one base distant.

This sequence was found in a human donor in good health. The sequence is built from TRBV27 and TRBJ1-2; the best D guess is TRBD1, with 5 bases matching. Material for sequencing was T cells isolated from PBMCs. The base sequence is TGTGCCAGCAGTTTAGGGGCAGGCTATGGCTACACCTTC. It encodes CASSLGAGYGYTF.